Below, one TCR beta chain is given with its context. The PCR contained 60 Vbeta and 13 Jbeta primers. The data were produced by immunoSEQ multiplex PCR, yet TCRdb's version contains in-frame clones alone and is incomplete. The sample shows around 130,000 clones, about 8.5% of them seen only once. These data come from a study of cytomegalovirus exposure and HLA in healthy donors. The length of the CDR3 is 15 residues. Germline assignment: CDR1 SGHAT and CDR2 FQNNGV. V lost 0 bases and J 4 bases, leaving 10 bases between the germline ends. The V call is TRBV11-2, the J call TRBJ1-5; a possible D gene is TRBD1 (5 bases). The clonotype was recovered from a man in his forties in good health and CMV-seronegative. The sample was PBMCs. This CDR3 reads CASSLDIGANQPQHF. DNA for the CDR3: TGTGCCAGCAGCTTAGATATAGGGGCTAATCAGCCCCAGCATTTT.